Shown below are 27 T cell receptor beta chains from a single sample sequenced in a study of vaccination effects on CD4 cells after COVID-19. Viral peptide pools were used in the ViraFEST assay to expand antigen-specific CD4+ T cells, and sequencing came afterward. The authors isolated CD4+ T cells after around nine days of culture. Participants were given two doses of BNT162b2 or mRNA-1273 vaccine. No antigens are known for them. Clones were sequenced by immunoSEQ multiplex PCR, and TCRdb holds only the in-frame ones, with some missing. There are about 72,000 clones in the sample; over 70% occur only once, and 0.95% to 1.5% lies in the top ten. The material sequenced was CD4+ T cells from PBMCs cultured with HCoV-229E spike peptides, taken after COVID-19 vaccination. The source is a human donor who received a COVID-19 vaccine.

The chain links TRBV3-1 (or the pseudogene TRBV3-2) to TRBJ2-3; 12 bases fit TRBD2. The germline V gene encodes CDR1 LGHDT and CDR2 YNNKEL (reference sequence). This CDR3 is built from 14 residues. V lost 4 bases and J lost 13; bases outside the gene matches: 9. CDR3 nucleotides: TGTGCCAGCAGCCTCGGGACTAGCGGGCGTTTGAAGTATTTT. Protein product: CASSLGTSGRLKYF.

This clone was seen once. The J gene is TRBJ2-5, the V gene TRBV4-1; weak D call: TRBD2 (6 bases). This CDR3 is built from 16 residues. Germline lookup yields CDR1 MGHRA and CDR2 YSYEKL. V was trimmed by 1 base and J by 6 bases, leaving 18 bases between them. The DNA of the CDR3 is TGCGCCAGCAGCCAAGGGGGATCGGAGGGGATAAAGACCCAGTACTTC. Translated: CASSQGGSEGIKTQYF.

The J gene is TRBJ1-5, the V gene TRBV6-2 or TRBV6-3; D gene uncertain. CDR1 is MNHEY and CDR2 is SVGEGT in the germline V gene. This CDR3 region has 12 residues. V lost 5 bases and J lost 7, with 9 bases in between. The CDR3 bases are TGTGCCAGCAGTCACCTCAGACAGCCCCAGCATTTT. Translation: CASSHLRQPQHF.

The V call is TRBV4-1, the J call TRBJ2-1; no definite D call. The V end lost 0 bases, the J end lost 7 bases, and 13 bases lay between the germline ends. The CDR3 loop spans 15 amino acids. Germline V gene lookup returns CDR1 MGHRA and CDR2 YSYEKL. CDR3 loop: CASSQDNRFGNEQFF. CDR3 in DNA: TGCGCCAGCAGCCAAGATAATAGATTCGGGAATGAGCAGTTCTTC.

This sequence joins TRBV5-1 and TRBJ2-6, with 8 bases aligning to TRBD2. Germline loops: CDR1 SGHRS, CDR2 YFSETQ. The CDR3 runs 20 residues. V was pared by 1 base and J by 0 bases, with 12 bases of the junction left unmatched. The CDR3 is CASSLWGLAGDLSGANVLTF. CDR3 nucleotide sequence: TGCGCCAGCAGCTTGTGGGGGCTAGCGGGCGATCTCTCTGGGGCCAACGTCCTGACTTTC.

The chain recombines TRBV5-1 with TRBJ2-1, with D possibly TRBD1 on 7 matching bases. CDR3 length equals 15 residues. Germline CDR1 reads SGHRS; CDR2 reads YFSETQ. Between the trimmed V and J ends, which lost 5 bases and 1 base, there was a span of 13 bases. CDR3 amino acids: CASREGASSYNEQFF. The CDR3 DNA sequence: TGCGCCAGCAGGGAGGGGGCTTCGTCCTACAATGAGCAGTTCTTC.

The CDR3 protein is CASSFLDARQETQYF. The CDR3 DNA reads as TGTGCCAGCAGTTTCCTTGACGCACGACAAGAGACCCAGTACTTC. The chain employs TRBV28 and TRBJ2-5; D call uncertain. Germline CDR1 and CDR2: MDHEN and SYDVKM. The CDR3 runs 15 residues. The ends were cut back, 3 bases at V and 2 bases at J, with 13 bases in the middle.

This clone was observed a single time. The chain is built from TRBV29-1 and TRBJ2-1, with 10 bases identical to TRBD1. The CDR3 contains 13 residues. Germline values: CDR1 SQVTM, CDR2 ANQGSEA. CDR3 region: CVGTGVSYNEQFF. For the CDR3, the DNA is TGCGTCGGGACAGGGGTCTCATACAATGAGCAGTTCTTC.

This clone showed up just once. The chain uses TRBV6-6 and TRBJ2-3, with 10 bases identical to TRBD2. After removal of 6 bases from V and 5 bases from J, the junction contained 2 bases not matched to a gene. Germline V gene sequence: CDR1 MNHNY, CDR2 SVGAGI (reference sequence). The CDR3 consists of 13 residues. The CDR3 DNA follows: TGTGCCAGCAGAGCGGGGGGGGGAGATACGCAGTATTTT. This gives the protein CASRAGGGDTQYF.

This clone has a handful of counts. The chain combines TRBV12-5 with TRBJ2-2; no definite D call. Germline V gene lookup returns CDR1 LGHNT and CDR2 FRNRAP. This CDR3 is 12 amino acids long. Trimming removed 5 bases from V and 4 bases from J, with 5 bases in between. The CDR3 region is CASGPITGELFF. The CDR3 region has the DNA TGTGCTAGTGGTCCAATCACCGGGGAGCTGTTTTTT. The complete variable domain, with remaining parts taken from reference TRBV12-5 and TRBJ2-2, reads DARVTQTPRHKVTEMGQEVTMRCQPILGHNTVFWYRQTMMQGLELLAYFRNRAPLDDSGMPKDRFSAEMPDATLATLKIQPSEPRDSAVYFCASGPITGELFFGEGSRLTVL.

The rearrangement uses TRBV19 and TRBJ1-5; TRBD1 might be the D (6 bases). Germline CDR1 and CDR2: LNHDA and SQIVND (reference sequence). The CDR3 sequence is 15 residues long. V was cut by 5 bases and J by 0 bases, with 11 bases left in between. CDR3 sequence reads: CASSDRYYSNQPQHF. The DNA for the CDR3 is TGTGCCAGTAGTGACAGGTATTATAGCAATCAGCCCCAGCATTTT. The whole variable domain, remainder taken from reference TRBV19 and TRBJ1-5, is DGGITQSPKYLFRKEGQNVTLSCEQNLNHDAMYWYRQDPGQGLRLIYYSQIVNDFQKGDIAEGYSVSREKKESFPLTVTSAQKNPTAFYLCASSDRYYSNQPQHFGDGTRLSIL.

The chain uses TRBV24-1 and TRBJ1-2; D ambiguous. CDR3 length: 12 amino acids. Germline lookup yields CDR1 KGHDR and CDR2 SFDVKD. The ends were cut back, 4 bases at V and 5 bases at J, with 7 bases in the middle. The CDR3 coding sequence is TGTGCCACCAGTGAATCCGGATATGGCTACACCTTC. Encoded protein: CATSESGYGYTF.

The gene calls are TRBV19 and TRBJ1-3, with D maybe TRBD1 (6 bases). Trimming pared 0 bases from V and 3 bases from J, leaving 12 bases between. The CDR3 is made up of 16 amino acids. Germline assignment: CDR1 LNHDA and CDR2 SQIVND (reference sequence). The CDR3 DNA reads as TGTGCCAGTAGTATAGATCCGTCAGGGGATGGAAACACCATATATTTT. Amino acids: CASSIDPSGDGNTIYF. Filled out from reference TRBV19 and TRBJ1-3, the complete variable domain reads DGGITQSPKYLFRKEGQNVTLSCEQNLNHDAMYWYRQDPGQGLRLIYYSQIVNDFQKGDIAEGYSVSREKKESFPLTVTSAQKNPTAFYLCASSIDPSGDGNTIYFGEGSWLTVV.

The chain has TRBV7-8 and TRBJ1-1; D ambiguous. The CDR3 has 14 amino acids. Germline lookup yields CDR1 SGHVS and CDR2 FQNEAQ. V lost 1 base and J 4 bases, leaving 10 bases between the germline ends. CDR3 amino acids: CASSLGIGTTEAFF. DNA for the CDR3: TGTGCCAGCAGCTTAGGTATAGGTACCACTGAAGCTTTCTTT.

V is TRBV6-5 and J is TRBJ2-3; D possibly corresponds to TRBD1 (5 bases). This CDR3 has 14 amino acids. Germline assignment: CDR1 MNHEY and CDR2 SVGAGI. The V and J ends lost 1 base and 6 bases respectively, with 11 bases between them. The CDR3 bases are TGTGCCAGCAGTTACTTGACAGCCCCTGATACGCAGTATTTT. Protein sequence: CASSYLTAPDTQYF.

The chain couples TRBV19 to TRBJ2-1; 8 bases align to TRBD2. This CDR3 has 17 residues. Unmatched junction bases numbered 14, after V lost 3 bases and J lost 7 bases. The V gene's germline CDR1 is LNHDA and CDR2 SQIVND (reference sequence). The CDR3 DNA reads TGTGCCAGTAGTATCTCTTGGGGTAGCGGGGTGAGTAATGAGCAGTTCTTC. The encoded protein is CASSISWGSGVSNEQFF.

The CDR3 reads CAWRARGGADTQYF. The CDR3 DNA is TGTGCCTGGAGGGCTAGAGGGGGGGCGGATACGCAGTATTTT. The chain combines TRBV30 with TRBJ2-3, with D perhaps matching TRBD2 (7 bases). From germline, CDR1 is GTSNPN and CDR2 SVGIG (reference sequence). The V and J ends lost 3 bases and 6 bases respectively, with 16 bases between them. CDR3 length equals 14 residues.

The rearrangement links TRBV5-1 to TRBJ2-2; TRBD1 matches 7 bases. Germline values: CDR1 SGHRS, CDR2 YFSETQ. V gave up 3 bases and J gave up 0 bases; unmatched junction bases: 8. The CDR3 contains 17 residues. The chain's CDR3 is CASSSDGQAANTGELFF. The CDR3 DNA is TGCGCCAGCAGCTCCGACGGACAGGCAGCGAACACCGGGGAGCTGTTTTTT.

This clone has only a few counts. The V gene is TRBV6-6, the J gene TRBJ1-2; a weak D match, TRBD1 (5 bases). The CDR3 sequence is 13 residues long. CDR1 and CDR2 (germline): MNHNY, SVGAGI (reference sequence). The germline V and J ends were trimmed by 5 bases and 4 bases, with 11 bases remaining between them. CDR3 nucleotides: TGTGCCAGCAGTCCTGGGGCTCTCTATGGCTACACCTTC. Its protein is CASSPGALYGYTF.

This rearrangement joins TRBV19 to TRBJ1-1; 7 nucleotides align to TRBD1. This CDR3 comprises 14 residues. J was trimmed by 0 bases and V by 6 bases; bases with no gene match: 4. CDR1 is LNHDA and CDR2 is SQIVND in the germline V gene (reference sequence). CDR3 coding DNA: TGTGCCAGTAGGACAGACAGGGTGAACACTGAAGCTTTCTTT. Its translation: CASRTDRVNTEAFF. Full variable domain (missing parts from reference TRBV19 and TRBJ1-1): DGGITQSPKYLFRKEGQNVTLSCEQNLNHDAMYWYRQDPGQGLRLIYYSQIVNDFQKGDIAEGYSVSREKKESFPLTVTSAQKNPTAFYLCASRTDRVNTEAFFGQGTRLTVV.

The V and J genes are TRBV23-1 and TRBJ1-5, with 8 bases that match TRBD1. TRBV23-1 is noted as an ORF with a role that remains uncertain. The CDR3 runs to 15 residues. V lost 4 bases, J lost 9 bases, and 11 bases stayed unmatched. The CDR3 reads CASSRTQDRVSPQHF. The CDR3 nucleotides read TGCGCCAGCAGTCGGACTCAGGACAGGGTTTCGCCCCAGCATTTT.

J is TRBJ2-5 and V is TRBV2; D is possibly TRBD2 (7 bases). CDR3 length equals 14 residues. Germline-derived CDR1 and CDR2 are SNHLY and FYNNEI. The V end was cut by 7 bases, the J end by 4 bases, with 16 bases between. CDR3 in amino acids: CASTGGGAGETQYF. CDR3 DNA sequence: TGTGCCAGCACCGGCGGGGGCGCAGGAGAGACCCAGTACTTC.

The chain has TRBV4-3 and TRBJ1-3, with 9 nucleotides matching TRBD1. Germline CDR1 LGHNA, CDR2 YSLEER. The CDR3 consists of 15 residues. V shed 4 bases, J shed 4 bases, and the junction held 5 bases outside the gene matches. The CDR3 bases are TGCGCCAGCAGCCCCATCGGGACAGGGGGAAACACCATATATTTT. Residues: CASSPIGTGGNTIYF.

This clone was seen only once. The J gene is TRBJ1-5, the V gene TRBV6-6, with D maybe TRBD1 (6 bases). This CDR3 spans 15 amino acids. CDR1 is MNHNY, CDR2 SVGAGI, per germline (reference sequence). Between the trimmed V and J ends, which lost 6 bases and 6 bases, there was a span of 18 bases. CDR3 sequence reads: CASSDSGVPGQPQHF. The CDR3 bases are TGTGCCAGCAGCGACTCAGGGGTCCCAGGTCAGCCCCAGCATTTT.

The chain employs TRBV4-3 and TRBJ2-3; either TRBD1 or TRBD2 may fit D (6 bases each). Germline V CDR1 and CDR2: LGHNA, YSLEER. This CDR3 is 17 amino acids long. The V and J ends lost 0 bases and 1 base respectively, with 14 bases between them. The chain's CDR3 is CASSQDRRGVGTDTQYF. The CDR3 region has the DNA TGCGCCAGCAGCCAAGATCGGAGGGGGGTGGGCACAGATACGCAGTATTTT.

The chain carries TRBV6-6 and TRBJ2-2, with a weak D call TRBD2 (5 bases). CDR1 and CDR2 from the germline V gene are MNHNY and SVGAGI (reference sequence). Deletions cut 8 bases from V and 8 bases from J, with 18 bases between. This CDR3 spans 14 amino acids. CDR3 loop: CASERDYIMGELFF. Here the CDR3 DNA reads TGTGCCAGCGAGAGAGACTACATTATGGGGGAGCTGTTTTTT.

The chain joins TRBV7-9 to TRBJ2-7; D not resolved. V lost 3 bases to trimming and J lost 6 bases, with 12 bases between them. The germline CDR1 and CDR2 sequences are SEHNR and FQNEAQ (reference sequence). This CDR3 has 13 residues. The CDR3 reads CASSFNQASEQYV. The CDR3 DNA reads TGTGCCAGCAGCTTTAACCAAGCATCCGAGCAGTACGTC.